These 30 T cell receptor beta chains came from one sample sequenced in a study of cytomegalovirus exposure and HLA in healthy donors (dated by TCRdb to about 2017). The library was generated by the immunoSEQ multiplex PCR assay. For the multiplex PCR, a mixture combining 60 forward primers for TCR Vbeta segments and 13 reverse primers for TCR Jbeta segments was used. Entries here come from immuneACCESS through TCRdb and include only in-frame sequences with V and J called. Some clones fail to appear in such tables; in the studies checked, an unresolved V gene covers under half of the shortfall, and the cause of the remainder is unknown. The sample table records about 120,000 clones; approximately 81% of these occur just once. The top ten constitute roughly 4% of the sample. Sequencing was done on a sample of PBMCs. All receptors come from a young man in good health and CMV-seropositive.

J is TRBJ2-2 and V is TRBV6-5; D possibly corresponds to TRBD1 (6 bases). The CDR3 sequence is 14 residues long. Germline V gene data show CDR1 as MNHEY and CDR2 as SVGAGI. Between the trimmed V and J ends, which lost 6 bases and 1 base, there was a span of 9 bases. In nucleotides, the CDR3 is TGTGCCAGCAGAAAAGGGGGGAACACCGGGGAGCTGTTTTTT. Encoded protein: CASRKGGNTGELFF.

The chain has TRBV10-3 and TRBJ2-1, with D maybe TRBD2 (5 bases). V was pared by 3 bases and J by 1 base, with 7 bases between. The CDR3 runs to 14 residues. In germline, CDR1 is ENHRY, CDR2 SYGVKD. The chain's CDR3 is CAISDRGSYNEQFF. The CDR3 DNA is TGTGCCATCAGTGACCGGGGTTCCTACAATGAGCAGTTCTTC.

This sequence joins TRBV7-9 and TRBJ1-4; unclear D gene. Germline assignment: CDR1 SEHNR and CDR2 FQNEAQ (reference sequence). Trimming stripped 5 bases from V and 11 bases from J, with 12 bases between. This CDR3 is built from 12 residues. CDR3 bases: TGTGCCAGCAGCAATTCTTGGGAGAAACTGTTTTTT. It yields the protein CASSNSWEKLFF.

This chain links TRBV5-1 with TRBJ2-1; TRBD2 might be the D (6 bases). This CDR3 is built from 14 residues. Germline loops: CDR1 SGHRS, CDR2 YFSETQ. Trimming cost V 4 bases and J 5 bases, with 13 bases left between them. CDR3 in DNA: TGCGCCAGCAGCCGGGGGAGTGCGGACAATGAGCAGTTCTTC. This encodes CASSRGSADNEQFF. Supplemented by reference TRBV5-1 and TRBJ2-1, the full variable domain reads KAGVTQTPRYLIKTRGQQVTLSCSPISGHRSVSWYQQTPGQGLQFLFEYFSETQRNKGNFPGRFSGRQFSNSRSEMNVSTLELGDSALYLCASSRGSADNEQFFGPGTRLTVL.

The rearrangement joins TRBV5-4 to TRBJ2-5; 7 nucleotides align to TRBD1. TRBJ2-7 matches the DNA end more closely, so the J call is doubtful. Looked up from germline, CDR1 is SGHNT and CDR2 is YYREEE (reference sequence). The length of the CDR3 is 14 residues. The CDR3 loop is CASSPRQGTYEQYF. CDR3 DNA sequence: TGTGCCAGCAGCCCGCGACAGGGTACCTACGAGCAGTACTTC.

This clone appeared a few times. This chain joins TRBV21-1 and TRBJ1-1. TRBV21-1 is deemed a pseudogene. The CDR3 sequence is 9 residues long. CDR3 DNA: TGTGCCAGCAATAATGAAGCTTTCTTT. Its protein is CASNNEAFF.

V and J are TRBV30 and TRBJ2-2; 8 bases are a match to TRBD2. The CDR3 has 13 residues. V shed 1 base and J 10 bases; nucleotides not matched to a gene: 5. Per the germline V gene, CDR1 is GTSNPN and CDR2 is SVGIG (reference sequence). The CDR3 sequence: CAWSAGLDEELFF. DNA for the CDR3: TGTGCCTGGAGTGCGGGACTAGATGAGGAGCTGTTTTTT.

This clone came up a few times. V is TRBV5-4 and J is TRBJ2-7; D gene ambiguous. V lost 2 bases to trimming and J lost 7 bases, with 13 bases between them. The germline V gene has CDR1 SGHNT and CDR2 YYREEE (reference sequence). The CDR3 runs to 13 residues. CDR3 DNA: TGTGCCAGCAGCTTTTTCTTGACAACGGAGCAGTACTTC. The encoded protein is CASSFFLTTEQYF.

V is TRBV6-1 and J is TRBJ2-3; 9 bases are shared with TRBD1. The CDR3 extends over 18 amino acids. After removal of 4 bases from V and 2 bases from J, the junction contained 13 bases not matched to a gene. Germline lookup yields CDR1 MNHNS and CDR2 SASEGT. CDR3 nucleotides: TGTGCCAGCAGTGGGGGACAGGGATTACCCTCCTCCACAGATACGCAGTATTTT. Translation: CASSGGQGLPSSTDTQYF.

J is TRBJ2-7 and V is TRBV29-1; D is perhaps TRBD1 (5 bases). Germline CDR1 is SQVTM and CDR2 is ANQGSEA. V was clipped by 6 bases and J by 3 bases, with 12 bases between them. The CDR3 extends over 12 amino acids. The CDR3 DNA reads as TGCAGCGTCGTGACAGTCAACTACGAGCAGTACTTC. Protein product: CSVVTVNYEQYF.

The chain uses TRBV4-2 and TRBJ1-1; TRBD1 matches 11 bases. CDR1 is LGHNA, CDR2 YNFKEQ, per germline. Unmatched junction bases numbered 4, after V lost 1 base and J lost 6 bases. The length of the CDR3 is 15 residues. The DNA for the CDR3 is TGTGCCAGCAGCCAAGCCGGACAGGGGGCGGCTGAAGCTTTCTTT. Residues: CASSQAGQGAAEAFF.

For the CDR3, the DNA is TGTGCCAGCAGCCGAGGCGTTAATGAAAAACTGTTTTTT. This translates into CASSRGVNEKLFF. The genes are TRBV9 and TRBJ1-4, with unresolved D. The V end lost 4 bases, the J end lost 4 bases, and 8 bases lay between the germline ends. This CDR3 has 13 residues. The germline V gene has CDR1 SGDLS and CDR2 YYNGEE.

This clone has just a few counts. The chain uses TRBV30 and TRBJ2-7; 9 bases line up with TRBD1. V was pared by 4 bases and J by 6 bases, with 13 bases of the junction left unmatched. The germline CDR1 and CDR2 sequences are GTSNPN and SVGIG (reference sequence). This CDR3 comprises 15 residues. CDR3: CAWTNGTGRFGEQYF. CDR3 nucleotide sequence: TGTGCCTGGACCAACGGGACAGGGCGTTTCGGCGAGCAGTACTTC.

As DNA, the CDR3 is TGTGCCAGCGGAGCTGACGAGCAGTACTTC. Translated: CASGADEQYF. The chain links TRBV2 to TRBJ2-7; D gene uncertain. There are 10 residues in the CDR3. Germline V lookup: CDR1 SNHLY, CDR2 FYNNEI. With 8 bases removed from V and 5 bases from J, the gap between germline ends came to 7 bases. Drawing the rest from reference TRBV2 and TRBJ2-7, the complete variable domain is EPEVTQTPSHQVTQMGQEVILRCVPISNHLYFYWYRQILGQKVEFLVSFYNNEISEKSEIFDDQFSVERPDGSNFTLKIRSTKLEDSAMYFCASGADEQYFGPGTRLTVT.

The chain carries TRBV7-2 and TRBJ1-6; the match to TRBD1 covers 8 bases. Germline trimming cut 3 bases from V and 4 bases from J; bases unmatched to any gene: 5. The CDR3 is made up of 16 amino acids. Germline CDR1 reads SGHTA; CDR2 reads FQGNSA. DNA of the CDR3: TGTGCCAGCAGCTTGACGGACAGGGTTTATAATTCACCCCTCCACTTT. This sequence encodes CASSLTDRVYNSPLHF.

This clone showed up just a few times. The chain is built from TRBV30 and TRBJ2-3; D is perhaps TRBD1 (7 bases). Germline lookup yields CDR1 GTSNPN and CDR2 SVGIG (reference sequence). Trimming stripped 2 bases from V and 0 bases from J, with 18 bases between. This CDR3 has 17 amino acids. CDR3 coding DNA: TGTGCCTGGAGTTTAGGGGGCATGGGGACTAGCACAGATACGCAGTATTTT. Translating it yields CAWSLGGMGTSTDTQYF.

The gene calls are TRBV27 and TRBJ1-1, with TRBD1 matching over 11 bases. This CDR3 has 15 residues. V shed 3 bases, J shed 3 bases, and the junction held 3 bases outside the gene matches. The V gene's germline CDR1 is MNHEY and CDR2 SMNVEV (reference sequence). The CDR3 region has the DNA TGTGCCAGCAGTTTCCGGACAGGGGGCGACACTGAAGCTTTCTTT. This sequence encodes CASSFRTGGDTEAFF.

The chain carries TRBV11-2 and TRBJ1-2; the D gene is possibly TRBD1 (6 bases). CDR3 size: 14 residues. Trimming took off 5 bases at V and 0 bases at J, with 10 bases between the two ends. The germline V gene has CDR1 SGHAT and CDR2 FQNNGV. CDR3 in amino acids: CASSPDRTNYGYTF. CDR3 DNA: TGTGCCAGCAGCCCCGACAGGACTAACTATGGCTACACCTTC.

This rearrangement joins TRBV15 to TRBJ2-1; 9 bases fit TRBD2. Germline CDR1 is LNHNV and CDR2 is YYDKDF (reference sequence). Trimming removed 5 bases from V and 6 bases from J; junction bases left unmatched: 11. This CDR3 comprises 16 residues. CDR3 loop: CATSVGGLAGTNEQFF. The CDR3 DNA follows: TGTGCCACCAGCGTTGGGGGGCTAGCGGGGACCAATGAGCAGTTCTTC.

The chain uses TRBV19 and TRBJ1-3; maybe TRBD1 (6 bases). V was shortened by 7 bases and J by 1 base, with 23 bases between the two germline ends. This CDR3 is built from 18 residues. The germline CDR1 and CDR2 sequences are LNHDA and SQIVND (reference sequence). In DNA, the CDR3 is TGTGCCAGTACCCAAAGGGGACACCTTGGAATATCTGGAAACACCATATATTTT. Translated, it gives CASTQRGHLGISGNTIYF.

J is TRBJ2-5 and V is TRBV4-1; TRBD1 is a possible D gene (7 bases). The J call is in doubt because the DNA end fits TRBJ2-7 better. CDR1 is MGHRA and CDR2 is YSYEKL in the germline V gene. The CDR3 length is 15 residues. This CDR3 reads CASSPRGDSVYEQYF. The DNA for the CDR3 is TGCGCCAGCAGCCCAAGGGGGGACAGCGTTTACGAGCAGTACTTC.

The rearrangement uses TRBV18 and TRBJ1-3, with a possible D match to TRBD1 (5 bases). Germline CDR1 is KGHSH and CDR2 is LQKENI. The V end was cut by 6 bases, the J end by 0 bases, with 9 bases between. The CDR3 covers 14 residues. In DNA form, the CDR3 reads TGTGCCAGCTCTCGCGACAGCTCTGGAAACACCATATATTTT. Translating gives CASSRDSSGNTIYF.

This chain uses TRBV6-1 with TRBJ1-4, with D perhaps TRBD1 (6 bases). Per germline, CDR1 MNHNS and CDR2 SASEGT. This CDR3 is 13 amino acids long. V lost 9 bases to trimming and J lost 8 bases, with 16 bases between them. The CDR3: CARGTPGGEKLFF. For the CDR3, the DNA is TGTGCCAGGGGGACACCGGGTGGGGAAAAACTGTTTTTT.

The chain uses TRBV5-1 and TRBJ1-2; D is possibly TRBD1 (5 bases). V lost 4 bases, J lost 4 bases, and 20 bases lay in between. The CDR3 is 16 residues long. Germline V CDR1 and CDR2: SGHRS, YFSETQ. CDR3 sequence reads: CASSPWRKGSSYGYTF. Written as DNA, the CDR3 is TGCGCCAGCAGCCCCTGGCGGAAGGGGTCCTCCTATGGCTACACCTTC.

The genes are TRBV30 and TRBJ2-7, with 10 bases identical to TRBD2. Germline V lookup: CDR1 GTSNPN, CDR2 SVGIG (reference sequence). The CDR3 has 13 residues. Germline trimming cut 1 base from V and 6 bases from J; bases unmatched to any gene: 3. The CDR3 DNA reads as TGTGCCTGGAGTGGGCTAGCGGGAGTCGAGCAGTACTTC. This gives the protein CAWSGLAGVEQYF.

This clone was counted between two and nine times. J is TRBJ2-1 and V is TRBV25-1; TRBD1 matches at 10 bases. In germline, CDR1 is MGHDK, CDR2 SYGVNS. This CDR3 has 16 residues. Trimming at V came to 4 bases and at J to 2 bases, leaving 5 bases not matched to a gene. DNA of the CDR3: TGTGCCAGCAGTGGGGGGGGACAGGGGACCTACAATGAGCAGTTCTTC. It specifies CASSGGGQGTYNEQFF.

The rearrangement joins TRBV6-5 to TRBJ2-3, with 7 bases that match TRBD1. The germline gives CDR1 MNHEY, CDR2 SVGAGI. V lost 5 bases and J lost 3; bases outside the gene matches: 8. The CDR3 has 15 amino acids. The CDR3 here is CASSRQGVRTDTQYF. For the CDR3, the DNA is TGTGCCAGCAGTCGTCAGGGGGTAAGGACAGATACGCAGTATTTT.

This clone appeared once. The V and J genes are TRBV5-1 and TRBJ1-1, with D possibly TRBD1 on 5 matching bases. Trimming shortened V by 0 bases and J by 7 bases, and 16 bases separated the two germline ends. Per germline, CDR1 SGHRS and CDR2 YFSETQ. The CDR3 extends over 15 amino acids. The CDR3: CASSLALGQGGEAFF. The CDR3 DNA reads TGCGCCAGCAGCTTGGCCTTGGGGCAGGGCGGTGAAGCTTTCTTT.

This clone has a handful of counts. The rearrangement uses TRBV7-6 and TRBJ1-1; weak D call: TRBD1 (6 bases). This CDR3 contains 14 residues. V lost 6 bases to trimming and J lost 6 bases, with 17 bases between them. Germline CDR1 reads SGHVS; CDR2 reads FNYEAQ. The DNA of the CDR3 is TGTGCCAGCAGGGACACCGGGACATCTTCTGAAGCTTTCTTT. It yields the protein CASRDTGTSSEAFF.

V and J are TRBV19 and TRBJ1-1, with 8 bases that match TRBD1. The CDR3 is made up of 15 amino acids. CDR1 and CDR2 from the germline V gene are LNHDA and SQIVND (reference sequence). Losses at the gene ends were 3 bases for V and 2 bases for J; bases not matched to a gene: 5. The chain's CDR3 is CASSINRGGNTEAFF. CDR3 in DNA: TGTGCCAGTAGTATCAACAGGGGGGGAAACACTGAAGCTTTCTTT.